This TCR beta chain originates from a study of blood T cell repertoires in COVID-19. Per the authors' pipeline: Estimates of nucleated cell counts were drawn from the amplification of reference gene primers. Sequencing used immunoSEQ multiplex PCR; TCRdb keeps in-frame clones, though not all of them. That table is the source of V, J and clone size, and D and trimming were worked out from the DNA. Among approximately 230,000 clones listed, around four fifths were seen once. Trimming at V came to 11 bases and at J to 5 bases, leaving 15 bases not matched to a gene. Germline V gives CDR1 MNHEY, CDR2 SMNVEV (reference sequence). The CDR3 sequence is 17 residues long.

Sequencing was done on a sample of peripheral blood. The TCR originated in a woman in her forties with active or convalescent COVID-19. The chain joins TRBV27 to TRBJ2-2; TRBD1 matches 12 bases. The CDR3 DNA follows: TGTGCCCAGGGAAGGCGGGACAGGGGGCGCATAACCGGGGAGCTGTTTTTT. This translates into CAQGRRDRGRITGELFF.